This T cell receptor beta chain originates from a study of spatial heterogeneity in lung cancer. With 3 bases clipped from V and 2 bases from J, the junction kept 3 bases outside the gene matches. CDR3 length: 15 amino acids. Per germline, CDR1 SGHKS and CDR2 YYEKEE (reference sequence). Individual TCR cDNA molecules each bore their own unique molecular identifier. Each CDR3 protein is one row after TCRdb ran MiXCR on the 5' RACE reads. The data show some 54,000 distinct CDR3 sequences, 7.4% seen once. The time point is: blood at routine non-recurrence follow-up after resection. The study sequenced unsorted whole RNA from tumor, nontumor lung or frozen PBMC. The table lists this clonotype with many counts.

V and J are TRBV5-5 and TRBJ2-7; 12 bases line up with TRBD2. This receptor was obtained from a female donor with early-stage non-small cell lung cancer. The specimen comprised PBMCs, sampled at follow-up. The CDR3 bases are TGTGCCAGCAGCTCGGGACTAGCGGGCCCCTACGAGCAGTACTTC. Translated, it gives CASSSGLAGPYEQYF.